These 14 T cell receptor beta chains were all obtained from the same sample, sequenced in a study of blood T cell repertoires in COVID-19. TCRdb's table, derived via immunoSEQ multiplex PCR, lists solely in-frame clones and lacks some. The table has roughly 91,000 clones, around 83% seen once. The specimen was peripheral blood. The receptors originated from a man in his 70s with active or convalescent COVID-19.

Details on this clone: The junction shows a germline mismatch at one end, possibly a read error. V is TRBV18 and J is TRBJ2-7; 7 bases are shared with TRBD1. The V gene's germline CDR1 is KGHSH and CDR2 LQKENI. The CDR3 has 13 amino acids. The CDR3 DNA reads TGTGCCAGCTCACCGTCCCGGGACAGTGGATGGGACTTC. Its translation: CASSPSRDSGWDF.

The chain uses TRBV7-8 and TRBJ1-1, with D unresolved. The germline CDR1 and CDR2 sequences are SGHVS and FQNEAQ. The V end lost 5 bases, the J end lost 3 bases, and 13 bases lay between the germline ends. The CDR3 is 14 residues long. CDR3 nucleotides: TGTGCCAGCAGCAGGAGCGCGCCGGACACTGAAGCTTTCTTT. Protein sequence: CASSRSAPDTEAFF.

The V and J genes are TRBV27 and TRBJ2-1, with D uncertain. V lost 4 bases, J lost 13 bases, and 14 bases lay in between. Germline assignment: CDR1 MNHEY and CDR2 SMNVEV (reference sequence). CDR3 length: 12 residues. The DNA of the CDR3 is TGTGCCAGCAGTTCGAGAAGCTTTGAACAGTTCTTC. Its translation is CASSSRSFEQFF.

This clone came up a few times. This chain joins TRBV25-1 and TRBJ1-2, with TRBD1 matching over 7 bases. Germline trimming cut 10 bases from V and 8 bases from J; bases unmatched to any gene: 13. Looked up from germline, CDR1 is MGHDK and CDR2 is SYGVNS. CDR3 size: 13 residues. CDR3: CATNEGQEGGYTF. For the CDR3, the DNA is TGTGCCACCAATGAAGGACAGGAGGGAGGCTACACCTTC.

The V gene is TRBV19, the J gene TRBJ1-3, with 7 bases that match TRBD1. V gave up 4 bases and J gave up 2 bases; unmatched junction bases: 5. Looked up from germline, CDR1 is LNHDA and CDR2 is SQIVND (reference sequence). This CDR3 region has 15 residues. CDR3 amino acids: CASSSIGQAGNTIYF. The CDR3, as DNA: TGTGCCAGTAGTAGCATCGGACAGGCTGGAAACACCATATATTTT.

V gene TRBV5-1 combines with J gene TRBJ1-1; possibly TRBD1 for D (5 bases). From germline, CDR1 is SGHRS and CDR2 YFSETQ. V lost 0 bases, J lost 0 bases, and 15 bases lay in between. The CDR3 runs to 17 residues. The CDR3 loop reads CASSLARTRFMNTEAFF. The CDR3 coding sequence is TGCGCCAGCAGCTTGGCCAGGACACGCTTTATGAACACTGAAGCTTTCTTT.

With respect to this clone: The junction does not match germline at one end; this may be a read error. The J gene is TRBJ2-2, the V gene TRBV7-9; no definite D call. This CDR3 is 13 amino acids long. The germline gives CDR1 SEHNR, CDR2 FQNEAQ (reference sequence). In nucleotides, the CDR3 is TGTGCCAGCAGCTTAGGAGGCACCGGCGAGCTGTTTTTT. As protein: CASSLGGTGELFF.

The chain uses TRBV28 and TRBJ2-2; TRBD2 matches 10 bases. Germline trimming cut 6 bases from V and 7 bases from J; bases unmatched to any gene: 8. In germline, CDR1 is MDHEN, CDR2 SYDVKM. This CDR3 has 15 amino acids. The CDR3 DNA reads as TGTGCCAGCAGCTCGAGCGGGGGGGCCGGCGGGGAGCTGTTTTTT. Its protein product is CASSSSGGAGGELFF.

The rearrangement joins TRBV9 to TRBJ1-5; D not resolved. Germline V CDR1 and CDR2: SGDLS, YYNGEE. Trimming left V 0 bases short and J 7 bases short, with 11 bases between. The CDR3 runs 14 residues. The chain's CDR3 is CASSVDGGYQPQHF. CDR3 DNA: TGTGCCAGCAGCGTAGATGGAGGGTACCAGCCCCAGCATTTT.

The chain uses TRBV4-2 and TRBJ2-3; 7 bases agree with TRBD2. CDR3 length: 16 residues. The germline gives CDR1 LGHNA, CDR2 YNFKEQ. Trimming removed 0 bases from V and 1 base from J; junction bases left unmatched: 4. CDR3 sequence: CASSQEGGGGTDTQYF. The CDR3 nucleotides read TGTGCCAGCAGCCAAGAAGGTGGGGGGGGCACAGATACGCAGTATTTT.

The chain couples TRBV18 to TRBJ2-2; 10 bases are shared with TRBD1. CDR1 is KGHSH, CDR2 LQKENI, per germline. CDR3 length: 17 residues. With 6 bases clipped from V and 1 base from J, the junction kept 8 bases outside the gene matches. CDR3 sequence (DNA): TGTGCCAGCTCCCCGACAGGGGGCTCTAAGAACACCGGGGAGCTGTTTTTT. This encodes CASSPTGGSKNTGELFF.

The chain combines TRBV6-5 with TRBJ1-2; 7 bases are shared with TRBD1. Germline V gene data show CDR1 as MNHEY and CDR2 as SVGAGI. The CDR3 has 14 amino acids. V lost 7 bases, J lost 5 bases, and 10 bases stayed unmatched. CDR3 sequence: CASNPGGTHYGYTF. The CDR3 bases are TGTGCCAGCAACCCAGGGGGGACACATTATGGCTACACCTTC.

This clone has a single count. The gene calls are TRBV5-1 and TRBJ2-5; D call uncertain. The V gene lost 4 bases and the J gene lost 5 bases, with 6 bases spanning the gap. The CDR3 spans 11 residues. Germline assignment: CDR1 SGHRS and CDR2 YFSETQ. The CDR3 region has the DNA TGCGCCAGCAGCGCGAAGGAGACCCAGTACTTC. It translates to CASSAKETQYF.

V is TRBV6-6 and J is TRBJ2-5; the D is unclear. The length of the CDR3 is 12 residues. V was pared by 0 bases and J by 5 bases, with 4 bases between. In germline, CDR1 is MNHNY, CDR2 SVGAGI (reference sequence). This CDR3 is CASSYSGETQYF. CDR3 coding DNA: TGTGCCAGCAGTTACTCCGGGGAGACCCAGTACTTC.